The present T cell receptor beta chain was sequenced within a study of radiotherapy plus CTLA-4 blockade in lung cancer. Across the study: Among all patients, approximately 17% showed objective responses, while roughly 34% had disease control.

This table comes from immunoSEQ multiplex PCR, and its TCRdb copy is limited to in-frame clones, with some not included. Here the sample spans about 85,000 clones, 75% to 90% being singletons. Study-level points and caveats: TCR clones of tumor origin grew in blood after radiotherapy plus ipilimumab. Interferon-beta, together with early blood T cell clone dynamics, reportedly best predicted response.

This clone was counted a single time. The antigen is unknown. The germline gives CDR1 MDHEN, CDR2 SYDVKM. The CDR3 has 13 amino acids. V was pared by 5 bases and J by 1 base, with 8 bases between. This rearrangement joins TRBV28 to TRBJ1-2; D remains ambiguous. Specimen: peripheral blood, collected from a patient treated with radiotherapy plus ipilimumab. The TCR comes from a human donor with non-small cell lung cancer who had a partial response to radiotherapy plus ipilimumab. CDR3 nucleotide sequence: TGTGCCAGCAGTAACAGTTATAACTATGGCTACACCTTC. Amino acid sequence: CASSNSYNYGYTF.